Each of the 5 T cell receptor beta chains below was sequenced from the same sample in a study of blood T cell repertoires in COVID-19. The assay was immunoSEQ multiplex PCR, and TCRdb's table has in-frame clones only and misses some. In the table there are 150,000 to 180,000 clones, under 95% of which are singletons. Sequences were obtained from peripheral blood. These receptors were obtained from a man in his forties or fifties with acute or convalescent COVID-19.

The sample holds one count of this clone. The V and J genes are TRBV11-2 and TRBJ2-1, with 14 nucleotides matching TRBD2. The CDR3 covers 18 residues. CDR1 and CDR2 from the germline V gene are SGHAT and FQNNGV. V shed 3 bases, J shed 5 bases, and the junction held 9 bases outside the gene matches. DNA for the CDR3: TGTGCCAGCAGCTTGGAGATCGGGACTAGCGGGAGTAACAATGAGCAGTTCTTC. It yields the protein CASSLEIGTSGSNNEQFF.

The chain employs TRBV2 and TRBJ2-7; D is undetermined. The CDR3 runs 14 residues. Germline CDR1 is SNHLY and CDR2 is FYNNEI. Trimming pared 2 bases from V and 2 bases from J, leaving 10 bases between. The CDR3 nucleotides are TGTGCCAGCAGTGAAAGTTTCCAGACCTACGAGCAGTACTTC. This sequence encodes CASSESFQTYEQYF.

The chain couples TRBV7-8 to TRBJ1-1; 9 bases align to TRBD1. CDR1 SGHVS and CDR2 FQNEAQ come from the germline V gene. There are 15 residues in the CDR3. V was pared by 5 bases and J by 9 bases, with 13 bases of the junction left unmatched. The CDR3 DNA reads TGTGCCAGCAGCCCTGGGACAGGGCGATCTGCCCAAGCTTTCTTT. Amino acid sequence: CASSPGTGRSAQAFF. The full variable domain, with the rest looked up from reference TRBV7-8 and TRBJ1-1, is GAGVSQSPRYKVAKRGQDVALRCDPISGHVSLFWYQQALGQGPEFLTYFQNEAQLDKSGLPSDRFFAERPEGSVSTLKIQRTQQEDSAVYLCASSPGTGRSAQAFFGQGTRLTVV.

The rearrangement joins TRBV6-5 to TRBJ2-2, with a weak D call TRBD1 (6 bases). The CDR3 spans 16 residues. Trimming removed 0 bases at V and 5 bases at J, with 13 bases between. Germline CDR1 MNHEY, CDR2 SVGAGI. CDR3 sequence (DNA): TGTGCCAGCAGTTACTCGTACAGGGCCTTGACCGGGGAGCTGTTTTTT. Protein: CASSYSYRALTGELFF.

As DNA, the CDR3 is TGCGCCAGCAGCCAAACAGGCGAAGAAAAACTGTTTTTT. Its translation: CASSQTGEEKLFF. The V and J genes are TRBV5-1 and TRBJ1-4, with a possible D match to TRBD1 (5 bases). Germline V gene data show CDR1 as SGHRS and CDR2 as YFSETQ. The CDR3 is 13 amino acids. The V end lost 4 bases, the J end lost 8 bases, and 12 bases lay between the germline ends.